This T cell receptor (beta chain) was profiled in a study of blood T cell repertoires in COVID-19. Background on the study: Sites across the United States, Italy and Spain contributed samples from acute and convalescent COVID-19.

The protocol was immunoSEQ multiplex PCR, while the TCRdb copy is restricted to in-frame clones and leaves out a portion. In the table there are about 250,000 clones, about 85% of which are singletons. CDR1 and CDR2 from the germline V gene are SGHRS and YFSETQ. CDR3 length: 16 amino acids. Germline trimming cut 2 bases from V and 5 bases from J; bases unmatched to any gene: 9. Sequenced sample: peripheral blood. This clonotype originated in a man aged 18 to 30 with active or convalescent COVID-19. V is TRBV5-1 and J is TRBJ2-1; 8 nucleotides agree with TRBD2. CDR3 DNA sequence: TGCGCCAGCAGCTTAACCTTAGCGGGATCTCACAATGAGCAGTTCTTC. The encoded protein is CASSLTLAGSHNEQFF. Full variable domain (outside the CDR3, taken from reference TRBV5-1 and TRBJ2-1): KAGVTQTPRYLIKTRGQQVTLSCSPISGHRSVSWYQQTPGQGLQFLFEYFSETQRNKGNFPGRFSGRQFSNSRSEMNVSTLELGDSALYLCASSLTLAGSHNEQFFGPGTRLTVL.